Below are 24 T cell receptor beta chains sequenced from a single sample in a study of response to subunit inactivated influenza vaccine. TCRdb analysed the RT-PCR reads with MiXCR anew, one entry per CDR3 protein. This repertoire shows about 190,000 distinct CDR3 sequences, about an eighth found once; its top ten account for about 26%. The sequencing here drew on CD8+ T cells sorted from PBMCs, taken 4 to 6 days after vaccination. The receptor source for this set is a man aged 50 or older who received an inactivated influenza vaccine.

The rearrangement links TRBV9 to TRBJ2-3; 8 positions agree with TRBD2. This CDR3 comprises 16 residues. CDR1 and CDR2 (germline): SGDLS, YYNGEE. V lost 1 base to trimming and J lost 2 bases; unmatched junction nucleotides: 6. The CDR3 nucleotides read TGTGCCAGCAGCGTAATCGGACTAGCAGACACAGATACGCAGTATTTT. It is translated as CASSVIGLADTDTQYF.

CDR3 sequence reads: CASSQGWQGVYEQYF. The CDR3 DNA follows: TGTGCCAGCAGCCAAGGATGGCAGGGGGTCTACGAGCAGTACTTC. The V call is TRBV4-2, the J call TRBJ2-7; TRBD1 agrees at 7 bases. J was trimmed by 3 bases and V by 1 base; bases with no gene match: 6. Germline CDR1 reads LGHNA; CDR2 reads YNFKEQ. This CDR3 has 15 amino acids.

This clonotype was counted only a few times. The genes are TRBV4-3 and TRBJ1-3; D gene uncertain. This CDR3 comprises 15 residues. Per germline, CDR1 LGHNA and CDR2 YSLEER. Trimming removed 1 base from V and 2 bases from J, with 9 bases in between. DNA for the CDR3: TGCGCCAGCAGCCAAGGAGGGCGGCCTGGAAACACCATATATTTT. It encodes CASSQGGRPGNTIYF.

This clonotype was recorded a few times. V usage is TRBV28 and J usage is TRBJ1-2; D uncertain. The germline CDR1 and CDR2 sequences are MDHEN and SYDVKM. The CDR3 contains 13 residues. Trimming removed 7 bases from V and 5 bases from J, with 14 bases in between. This CDR3 reads CASNPAVGYGYTF. In DNA form, the CDR3 reads TGTGCCAGCAATCCAGCGGTGGGATATGGCTACACCTTC.

This clonotype was counted between two and nine times. The V gene is TRBV6-2 or TRBV6-3, the J gene TRBJ2-4, with TRBD2 identical over 13 bases. Trimming cost V 6 bases and J 0 bases; bases outside gene matches: 17. In germline, CDR1 is MNHEY, CDR2 SVGEGT. The CDR3 loop spans 21 amino acids. This CDR3 reads CASSPSPPGLAGLLAKNIQYF. The CDR3 bases are TGTGCCAGCAGCCCCAGCCCACCGGGACTAGCGGGGCTACTAGCCAAAAACATTCAGTACTTC.

This sequence joins TRBV4-1 and TRBJ2-3, with unresolved D. Trimming cost V 1 base and J 1 base, with 21 bases left between them. The CDR3 is 19 amino acids. The germline CDR1 and CDR2 sequences are MGHRA and YSYEKL. Written as DNA, the CDR3 is TGCGCCAGCAGCCAAGTCGACATAGGAGCCCCATATCGCACAGATACGCAGTATTTT. Residues: CASSQVDIGAPYRTDTQYF.

The V gene is TRBV9, the J gene TRBJ2-1; D is ambiguous. V was cut by 0 bases and J by 6 bases, with 13 bases left in between. Germline loops: CDR1 SGDLS, CDR2 YYNGEE. CDR3 length: 15 residues. The CDR3 spells CASSVDFVGSNEQFF. For the CDR3, the DNA is TGTGCCAGCAGCGTAGACTTTGTCGGGTCCAATGAGCAGTTCTTC.

This sequence joins TRBV6-1 and TRBJ2-6; TRBD1 or TRBD2 may be the D gene (5 bases each). V lost 8 bases and J lost 0, with 20 bases in between. The CDR3 spans 18 residues. Germline values: CDR1 MNHNS, CDR2 SASEGT. The CDR3 DNA follows: TGTGCCAGCGGGGGTGCTGAACAGTTTATCTCTGGGGCCAACGTCCTGACTTTC. This sequence encodes CASGGAEQFISGANVLTF.

The chain couples TRBV7-6 to TRBJ2-5; unclear D gene. The CDR3 runs to 12 residues. Per germline, CDR1 SGHVS and CDR2 FNYEAQ. The ends were cut back, 8 bases at V and 3 bases at J, with 10 bases in the middle. Here the CDR3 DNA reads TGTGCCAGCGTTGGGCCAAAAGAGACCCAGTACTTC. Protein: CASVGPKETQYF.

This clonotype was seen many times. The chain is built from TRBV20-1 and TRBJ2-3; perhaps TRBD2 as D (6 bases). V was pared by 1 base and J by 0 bases, with 14 bases between. The CDR3 covers 16 residues. CDR1 is DFQATT and CDR2 is SNEGSKA in the germline V gene (reference sequence). The CDR3 bases are TGCAGTGCTAGAGGCCTGACTAGTGCTAGCACAGATACGCAGTATTTT. Amino acid sequence: CSARGLTSASTDTQYF.

The chain uses TRBV28 and TRBJ2-2, with D perhaps TRBD1 or TRBD2 (5 bases each). Between the trimmed V and J ends, which lost 3 bases and 7 bases, there was a span of 12 bases. The CDR3 is 14 amino acids. The germline V gene has CDR1 MDHEN and CDR2 SYDVKM. As DNA, the CDR3 is TGTGCCAGCAGTTTGGCAGGGACGAACGGGGAGCTGTTTTTT. Protein: CASSLAGTNGELFF.

This chain links TRBV28 with TRBJ1-5; D remains unclear. CDR1 and CDR2 (germline): MDHEN, SYDVKM. The CDR3 length is 14 residues. With 2 bases removed from V and 7 bases from J, the gap between germline ends came to 12 bases. The CDR3 spells CASSLARRGQPQHF. The CDR3 bases are TGTGCCAGCAGTTTAGCCAGGAGAGGACAGCCCCAGCATTTT. The variable domain in full, completed from reference TRBV28 and TRBJ1-5, reads DVKVTQSSRYLVKRTGEKVFLECVQDMDHENMFWYRQDPGLGLRLIYFSYDVKMKEKGDIPEGYSVSREKKERFSLILESASTNQTSMYLCASSLARRGQPQHFGDGTRLSIL.

This clonotype was observed a few times. The chain has TRBV29-1 and TRBJ2-2, with D possibly being TRBD2 (5 bases). This CDR3 has 16 residues. V was pared by 4 bases and J by 0 bases, with 15 bases between. CDR1 is SQVTM and CDR2 is ANQGSEA in the germline V gene. The CDR3: CSVVMLAAANTGELFF. Written as DNA, the CDR3 is TGCAGCGTTGTCATGTTGGCAGCGGCGAACACCGGGGAGCTGTTTTTT.

The gene calls are TRBV5-6 and TRBJ2-7; 7 bases agree with TRBD1. Trimming removed 0 bases from V and 7 bases from J; junction bases left unmatched: 10. The germline gives CDR1 SGHDT, CDR2 YYEEEE. The CDR3 consists of 15 residues. The CDR3 loop reads CASSLVGGEDIEQYF. CDR3 in DNA: TGTGCCAGCAGCTTGGTAGGGGGCGAGGATATAGAGCAGTACTTC. Filled out from reference TRBV5-6 and TRBJ2-7, the complete variable domain reads DAGVTQSPTHLIKTRGQQVTLRCSPKSGHDTVSWYQQALGQGPQFIFQYYEEEERQRGNFPDRFSGHQFPNYSSELNVNALLLGDSALYLCASSLVGGEDIEQYFGPGTRLTVT.

The chain joins TRBV7-9 to TRBJ2-1, with 8 bases matching TRBD2. V lost 2 bases and J lost 4; bases outside the gene matches: 7. Germline V lookup: CDR1 SEHNR, CDR2 FQNEAQ (reference sequence). The CDR3 contains 16 residues. CDR3 sequence (DNA): TGTGCCAGCAGCTTAATCCCTAGCGGGCGATACAATGAGCAGTTCTTC. It translates to CASSLIPSGRYNEQFF.

This clonotype was found many times. V usage is TRBV6-1 and J usage is TRBJ2-1, with D tentatively TRBD2 (6 bases). Germline loops: CDR1 MNHNS, CDR2 SASEGT. The CDR3 contains 15 residues. Trimming stripped 6 bases from V and 2 bases from J, with 14 bases between. CDR3 sequence: CASRVAVSTYNEQFF. The CDR3 bases are TGTGCCAGCAGGGTAGCGGTTTCGACCTACAATGAGCAGTTCTTC.

This clonotype came up a few times. The junction and the germline gene differ at one end; a read error may be behind it. V gene TRBV12-3 or TRBV12-4 combines with J gene TRBJ2-5; TRBD2 aligns across 10 bases. CDR3 length: 13 amino acids. This CDR3 is CASSSYLAGAPNF. The CDR3 region has the DNA TGTGCCAGCAGTTCCTACCTAGCGGGGGCCCCTAACTTC.

This clonotype was counted between two and nine times. The chain has TRBV12-3 or TRBV12-4 and TRBJ1-1, with 9 nucleotides matching TRBD1. The CDR3 contains 17 residues. Germline trimming cut 3 bases from V and 1 base from J; bases unmatched to any gene: 9. CDR3: CASSFPEQGARNTEAFF. The CDR3 DNA is TGTGCCAGCAGTTTTCCCGAACAGGGGGCTAGGAACACTGAAGCTTTCTTT.

In this sample, this clonotype turned up a few times. The rearrangement uses TRBV9 and TRBJ1-6; D might be TRBD1 (6 bases). CDR1 and CDR2 (germline): SGDLS, YYNGEE. Trimming took 3 bases from V and 8 from J, leaving 15 bases between them. The CDR3 spans 15 residues. CDR3 region: CASSAKDSADSPLHF. Here the CDR3 DNA reads TGTGCCAGCAGCGCGAAGGACAGTGCGGATTCACCCCTCCACTTT.

The chain couples TRBV4-2 to TRBJ2-1; no clear D gene. The CDR3 sequence is 16 residues long. In germline, CDR1 is LGHNA, CDR2 YNFKEQ. Trimming pared 5 bases from V and 3 bases from J, leaving 17 bases between. The CDR3 protein is CASSIHRLVDYNEQFF. Written as DNA, the CDR3 is TGTGCCAGCAGCATCCACCGACTCGTAGACTACAATGAGCAGTTCTTC.

J is TRBJ2-7 and V is TRBV6-1; TRBD2 agrees at 8 bases. Germline CDR1 is MNHNS and CDR2 is SASEGT. The CDR3 contains 14 residues. The junction had 3 bases not matched to a gene; V was cut back by 4 bases and J by 1 base. CDR3 sequence (DNA): TGTGCCAGCAGTGCGGGGGGGCCATCCTACGAGCAGTACTTC. Amino acids: CASSAGGPSYEQYF.

The J gene is TRBJ2-3, the V gene TRBV16; no firm D call. There are 15 residues in the CDR3. Germline-derived CDR1 and CDR2 are KGHSY and FQNENV. V shed 4 bases and J shed 2 bases, with 13 bases lying between them. The CDR3 protein is CASSPDGDSTDTQYF. Here the CDR3 DNA reads TGTGCCAGCAGCCCGGACGGTGATTCCACAGATACGCAGTATTTT.

The CDR3 bases are TGTGCCAGCACCAAACTAGCGGGAGTAGGGGATACGCAGTATTTT. It yields the protein CASTKLAGVGDTQYF. The V and J genes are TRBV27 and TRBJ2-3; 11 bases match TRBD2. The germline gives CDR1 MNHEY, CDR2 SMNVEV (reference sequence). This CDR3 is built from 15 residues. V lost 7 bases and J lost 6; bases outside the gene matches: 9.

This clonotype was recorded many times. The V gene is TRBV7-9, the J gene TRBJ2-3; TRBD2 aligns across 10 bases. The length of the CDR3 is 16 residues. Germline values: CDR1 SEHNR, CDR2 FQNEAQ (reference sequence). V trimming: 1 base; J trimming: 1 base; junction bases outside the gene matches: 2. CDR3 in amino acids: CASSLGTSGRTDTQYF. The CDR3 coding sequence is TGTGCCAGCAGCTTAGGGACTAGCGGTCGCACAGATACGCAGTATTTT.